This entry features one TCR beta chain sequence. Its antigen is currently not known. Base-call qualities are not available, and no considerably larger clone is one nucleotide away. TCR cDNA was synthesized by 5'RACE template switching, which introduced a universal primer site and unique molecular identifiers. cDNA synthesis was primed from both the TCR alpha and TCR beta constant segments. Two PCR steps were used to amplify libraries, with sample barcodes and sequencing adapters being added in the second step. Sequencing of the libraries was done on either Illumina HiSeq 2500 (2x100 bp) or NovaSeq (2x150 bp). Concerning the study's data processing: Reads were demultiplexed and collapsed into UMI consensus sequences with MIGEC, and V(D)J alignment was performed with MiXCR. Using edgeR on replicate PBMC samples, clonotypes were called vaccine-responding if FDR was below 0.01 and the log2 fold change was above 5 up to day 15. Bulk clonotypes were assigned CD4 or CD8 identity according to which sequenced CD4 or CD8 repertoire held them at higher abundance. The raw public reads went through TCRdb reprocessing: fastp at Q25, MiXCR clone calling, in-frame beta chains kept. Each entry is one CDR3 protein sequence, shown with its most common DNA and genes. The authors' filters were not applied to this entry. This sample gives 500,000 to 650,000 distinct CDR3 sequences in total; about a sixth of them show up just once. Of the sample, around a sixth falls within the top ten clones.

This specimen's treatment or condition label, per the study, means: live attenuated yellow fever vaccine strain. Two biological replicates of bulk PBMCs were collected at each blood-draw timepoint. PBMCs were isolated from peripheral blood using a standard Ficoll-Paque protocol. RNA was extracted with TriZol from bulk PBMCs, CD4 and CD8 fractions, and dextramer-positive and dextramer-negative fractions. These data are taken from a study of T cells after yellow fever vaccination (dated by TCRdb to the late 2010s). Some background on the complete study: The SMART-Seq v4 Ultra Low Input RNA kit was used to prepare libraries from fractions with low cell numbers. To follow T-cell clones before and after primary and booster YFV17D yellow fever vaccination, bulk TCR alpha and beta repertoires were sequenced over time. Blood was collected at multiple timepoints before and after primary and secondary immunization, and bulk PBMC replicates and cell subsets were isolated. Two healthy male donors made up the cohort, one aged 18 to 29 years and the other aged 30 to 39 years.

Here is what the overall study found, with its caveats: Computational filtering was needed because FACS-sorted repertoires could contain abundant contaminating clonotypes from the bulk population. Compared with the primary T-cell response, the secondary T-cell response was weaker but faster, peaking on day 5 rather than day 15. Most clones expanded after primary vaccination (96% of CD4 and around 88% of CD8) were re-detected after the booster, suggesting that broad memory maintenance occurred. A small share of clonotypes occurred in both CD4 and CD8 compartments, likely arising from convergent recombination. Because only a couple of donors were included in the study, the extent to which the findings can be generalized is limited.

The germline V gene (reference sequence) sets CDR1 to LGHDT and CDR2 to YNNKEL. Here V drops 2 bases and J drops 8 bases, and the junction holds 10 bases not matched to any gene. From the cysteine through the phenylalanine, the CDR3 covers 16 amino acids. The read is trimmed to its CDR3 DNA, 48 bases read in frame from base 1. The material sequenced was PBMCs, taken less than 6 days after the first yellow fever vaccination. The sequence derives from a man aged 18 to 35 who received the YFV17D yellow fever vaccine. Recombination joined TRBV3-1 with TRBJ2-3, with 10 central nucleotides matching TRBD2. The DNA reads as follows: TGTGCCAGCAGCCAACCCCGCAGCGGGGGGGCCGGTACGCAGTATTTT. Its product reads: CASSQPRSGGAGTQYF.